This is a list of T cell receptor beta chains from one sample in a study of blood T cell repertoires in COVID-19. TCRdb keeps only in-frame clones here, not all; method: immunoSEQ multiplex PCR. The table has approximately 200,000 clones, 85% seen once. The sequencing sample was made of PBMCs or T cells enriched from blood (not recorded which). The receptors stem from a man aged 35 to 55 who had recovered from COVID-19. CDR3s include the opening cysteine and the closing phenylalanine or tryptophan. The D gene is left open where the match is weak. Expanded clones are given a class, and other clones once, few, many or no size at all.

V	size	J	D	CDR3	DNA
TRBV3-1/TRBV3-2	NA	TRBJ1-4	NA	CASSRYIAPNEKLFF	TGTGCCAGCAGCCGCTACATAGCCCCTAATGAAAAACTGTTTTTT
TRBV5-6	NA	TRBJ2-5	TRBD1	CASSRRGQGETQYF	TGTGCCAGCAGCCGTAGGGGGCAGGGAGAGACCCAGTACTTC
TRBV2	NA	TRBJ2-3	TRBD2	CARGLADTDTQYF	TGTGCCAGGGGACTAGCGGACACAGATACGCAGTATTTT
TRBV29-1	once	TRBJ2-5	NA	CSVGGETQYF	TGCAGCGTTGGCGGGGAGACCCAGTACTTC
TRBV10-2	NA	TRBJ2-7	TRBD2	CATLRSGSYEQYF	TGCGCCACCTTACGGAGCGGGAGTTACGAGCAGTACTTC
TRBV13	NA	TRBJ1-1	TRBD1	CASSLVGTGANTEAFF	TGTGCCAGCAGCTTAGTGGGGACAGGGGCGAACACTGAAGCTTTCTTT
TRBV25-1	NA	TRBJ1-2	NA	CASSESGASYGYTF	TGTGCCAGCAGTGAATCTGGGGCCAGCTATGGCTACACCTTC
TRBV4-1	NA	TRBJ2-3	TRBD2	CASSQAPAGTSQDTQYF	TGCGCCAGCAGCCAAGCGCCAGCCGGGACTAGCCAAGATACGCAGTATTTT
TRBV19	NA	TRBJ2-7	TRBD2	CASSIRGRTSRDYEQYF	TGTGCCAGTAGTATTAGAGGCCGGACTAGCCGAGACTACGAGCAGTACTTC
TRBV5-1	NA	TRBJ2-7	TRBD2	CASSSPARGGRADSYEQYF	TGCGCCAGCAGCTCCCCCGCACGGGGCGGGAGGGCCGACTCCTACGAGCAGTACTTC
TRBV4-2	NA	TRBJ1-4	NA	CASSQDPWAGNMLATNEKLFF	TGTGCCAGCAGCCAAGATCCGTGGGCAGGGAACATGTTAGCAACTAATGAAAAACTGTTTTTT
TRBV7-3	NA	TRBJ2-2	NA	CASSRLSDVGELFF	TGTGCCAGCAGCCGCCTTAGTGATGTCGGGGAGCTGTTTTTT
TRBV7-9	NA	TRBJ2-5	TRBD1	CASSALQGAGETQYF	TGTGCCAGCAGCGCCCTCCAGGGGGCTGGAGAGACCCAGTACTTC
TRBV6-1	NA	TRBJ1-5	NA	CASSEGGAQPQHF	TGTGCCAGCAGTGAGGGAGGGGCTCAGCCCCAGCATTTT
TRBV5-1	NA	TRBJ1-1	TRBD1	CASSLQNRGFTEAFF	TGCGCCAGCAGCCTGCAGAACAGGGGGTTCACTGAAGCTTTCTTT
TRBV28	NA	TRBJ2-7	TRBD2	CASSSSGRGYEQYF	TGTGCCAGCAGCTCGAGCGGGAGGGGCTACGAGCAGTACTTC
TRBV19	many	TRBJ2-1	TRBD2	CASREGTSGSRFKNEQFF	TGTGCCAGTAGAGAGGGGACTAGCGGGAGCCGTTTTAAGAATGAGCAGTTCTTC
TRBV13	NA	TRBJ1-3	NA	CASSLARIGNTIYF	TGTGCCAGCAGCTTAGCCAGGATTGGAAACACCATATATTTT
TRBV6-2/TRBV6-3	NA	TRBJ2-7	NA	CASSYSRGQYEQYF	TGTGCCAGCAGTTACTCGCGGGGACAGTACGAGCAGTACTTC
TRBV19	NA	TRBJ1-1	NA	CASCDKGFVTEAFF	TGTGCCAGTTGTGATAAGGGGTTTGTAACTGAAGCTTTCTTT
TRBV11-3	NA	TRBJ1-2	NA	CASSSTYGYTF	TGTGCCAGCAGCTCAACATATGGCTACACCTTC
TRBV15	many	TRBJ1-5	NA	CATSRDAGEPQHF	TGTGCCACCAGCAGAGATGCAGGGGAGCCCCAGCATTTT
TRBV7-3	few	TRBJ2-7	NA	CASSVDSYEQYF	TGTGCCAGCAGCGTGGACAGCTACGAGCAGTACTTC
TRBV19	NA	TRBJ2-2	TRBD1	CASTTGVVDTGELFF	TGTGCCAGTACAACAGGGGTGGTTGACACCGGGGAGCTGTTTTTT
TRBV30	NA	TRBJ1-2	NA	CAWDSNNNYGYTF	TGTGCCTGGGACAGCAATAATAACTATGGCTACACCTTC
TRBV18	NA	TRBJ1-5	TRBD1	CASSQQGATNQPQHF	TGTGCCAGCTCACAACAGGGGGCGACGAATCAGCCCCAGCATTTT
TRBV7-8	NA	TRBJ2-2	NA	CASSSITGELFF	TGTGCCAGCAGCTCAATCACCGGGGAGCTGTTTTTT
TRBV6-5	NA	TRBJ1-2	NA	CASRTLTGLSGYTF	TGTGCCAGCAGGACCTTGACGGGATTGAGTGGCTACACCTTC
TRBV5-1	NA	TRBJ2-7	TRBD2	CASSGSAGVPFEQYF	TGCGCCAGCAGTGGGTCGGCGGGAGTCCCCTTCGAGCAGTACTTC
TRBV5-1	NA	TRBJ2-1	TRBD2	CASSLDRTSGSSNEQFF	TGCGCCAGCAGCCTTGACAGGACTAGCGGGAGTTCGAATGAGCAGTTCTTC
TRBV29-1	NA	TRBJ2-5	NA	CSVKDSRYQETQYF	TGCAGCGTTAAGGACAGCAGGTACCAAGAGACCCAGTACTTC
TRBV19	NA	TRBJ2-7	TRBD2	CASSIYSGSSYEQYF	TGTGCCAGTAGTATATATAGCGGGAGCTCCTACGAGCAGTACTTC
TRBV7-6	NA	TRBJ2-7	TRBD2	CASSLTSGLAVHEQYF	TGTGCCAGCAGCTTAACCAGTGGGCTAGCGGTCCACGAGCAGTACTTC
TRBV12-3/TRBV12-4	NA	TRBJ2-3	NA	CASSLFIDTQYF	TGTGCCAGCAGTTTATTCATAGATACGCAGTATTTT
TRBV5-4	many	TRBJ1-1	NA	CASSTQWANTEAFF	TGTGCCAGCAGCACGCAGTGGGCGAACACTGAAGCTTTCTTT
TRBV3-1/TRBV3-2	few	TRBJ2-1	TRBD2	CASSPLGGLAGANEQFF	TGTGCCAGCAGCCCTCTCGGTGGACTAGCGGGTGCAAATGAGCAGTTCTTC
TRBV2	NA	TRBJ1-4	TRBD1	CASNLGQGAEKLFF	TGTGCCAGCAACCTGGGACAGGGAGCTGAAAAACTGTTTTTT
TRBV7-9	NA	TRBJ2-7	NA	CASSLAGQSYEQYF	TGTGCCAGCAGCTTAGCGGGGCAGAGCTACGAGCAGTACTTC
TRBV4-1	NA	TRBJ2-7	TRBD2	CASSQETSGAYEQYF	TGCGCCAGCAGCCAAGAGACTAGCGGGGCTTACGAGCAGTACTTC
TRBV5-1	NA	TRBJ1-3	NA	CASSLSTSSGNTIYF	TGCGCCAGCAGCTTGTCCACTAGCTCTGGAAACACCATATATTTT
TRBV11-2	NA	TRBJ2-3	TRBD2	CASSRGAGGRGDTQYF	TGTGCCAGCAGCCGGGGGGCGGGAGGAAGGGGAGATACGCAGTATTTT
TRBV24-1	NA	TRBJ2-1	TRBD2	CATSDTGTSGTSSYNEQFF	TGTGCCACCAGTGATACCGGGACTAGCGGGACCAGCTCCTACAATGAGCAGTTCTTC
TRBV4-2	NA	TRBJ2-7	TRBD2	CASSQVIAGGIHEQYF	TGTGCCAGCAGCCAGGTTATAGCGGGAGGAATCCACGAGCAGTACTTC